Below, 16 T cell receptor beta chains from the same sample are listed, as sequenced in a study of regulatory T cells in long-lasting Graves disease. HTBI primers from iRepertoire and Arm-PCR of CDR3 regions yielded the TCR beta libraries. Via MiXCR, TCRdb re-called the multiplex PCR reads, giving one row per CDR3 protein. Here the sample spans some 370,000 distinct CDR3 sequences, about 12% being singletons. Time point here: newly diagnosed GD, antithyroid drugs for less than 3 months. RNA extracted from PBMCs served as the sequencing template. These data were also filed under a second study, of T cells in Graves' hyperthyroidism and ophthalmopathy.

Source: peripheral blood mononuclear cells (PBMCs), taken at new diagnosis, from a patient treated with antithyroid drugs. Receptor source: a young woman with Graves disease.

This clonotype occurred many times. This chain connects TRBV20-1 to TRBJ1-4; D unclear. The length of the CDR3 is 14 residues. Trimming took off 5 bases at V and 7 bases at J, with 17 bases between the two ends. CDR1 is DFQATT, CDR2 SNEGSKA, per germline (reference sequence). CDR3 residues: CSAPSSGMSEKLFF. CDR3 sequence (DNA): TGCAGTGCTCCGTCTTCCGGGATGAGTGAAAAACTGTTTTTT.

This clonotype was seen at least ten times. The CDR3 coding sequence is TGTGCCAGCAGCCCTAGCCCGAAGAACACTGAAGCTTTCTTT. Protein: CASSPSPKNTEAFF. The chain is built from TRBV7-2 and TRBJ1-1; D call uncertain. Looked up from germline, CDR1 is SGHTA and CDR2 is FQGNSA. The germline V and J ends were trimmed by 5 bases and 1 base, with 11 bases remaining between them. This CDR3 spans 14 amino acids.

V usage is TRBV20-1 and J usage is TRBJ2-1; 8 nucleotides match TRBD1. Germline loops: CDR1 DFQATT, CDR2 SNEGSKA (reference sequence). The V segment lost 5 bases and the J segment 8 bases; nucleotides outside the gene matches: 20. CDR3 length equals 17 residues. CDR3 coding DNA: TGCAGTGCTCATGCCCTCCTTGAACCGGGACAGGTATATGAGCAGTTCTTC. Translating it yields CSAHALLEPGQVYEQFF.

A note on this clonotype: One end of the junction varies from germline; a read error may be responsible. The rearrangement uses TRBV5-1 and TRBJ2-1; no firm D call. Germline-derived CDR1 and CDR2 are SGHRS and YFSETQ. This CDR3 has 12 residues. The CDR3 nucleotides read TGCGCCAGCAGCTTGTACAGCAATGAGCAGTTATTC. It encodes CASSLYSNEQLF.

The gene calls are TRBV6-5 and TRBJ2-2; the D gene is possibly TRBD2 (7 bases). The CDR3 has 16 residues. CDR1 and CDR2 from the germline V gene are MNHEY and SVGAGI. Trimming took off 1 base at V and 5 bases at J, with 14 bases between the two ends. The CDR3 sequence: CASSYFGGQITGELFF. CDR3 nucleotide sequence: TGTGCCAGCAGTTACTTCGGGGGGCAAATAACCGGGGAGCTGTTTTTT.

This clonotype was picked up a small number of times. The CDR3 coding sequence is TGTGCTAGTGGCTGGGGGACAGGGGCCTACAATGAGCAGTTCTTC. Translated, it gives CASGWGTGAYNEQFF. The rearrangement uses TRBV12-5 and TRBJ2-1; the match to TRBD1 covers 10 bases. Germline V gene lookup returns CDR1 LGHNT and CDR2 FRNRAP. J gave up 2 bases and V 6 bases, and 4 bases lay outside the gene matches. This CDR3 has 15 amino acids.

This clonotype was observed a handful of times. V is TRBV5-1 and J is TRBJ2-7, with TRBD1 matching over 9 bases. The CDR3 totals 15 residues. Trimming took 1 base from V and 1 from J; bases not matched to a gene: 3. Germline-derived CDR1 and CDR2 are SGHRS and YFSETQ. The CDR3 DNA follows: TGCGCCAGCAGCTTGATGGGACAGGGTTCCTACGAGCAGTACTTC. It specifies CASSLMGQGSYEQYF. Filled out from reference TRBV5-1 and TRBJ2-7, the complete variable domain reads KAGVTQTPRYLIKTRGQQVTLSCSPISGHRSVSWYQQTPGQGLQFLFEYFSETQRNKGNFPGRFSGRQFSNSRSEMNVSTLELGDSALYLCASSLMGQGSYEQYFGPGTRLTVT.

V and J are TRBV6-1 and TRBJ1-4; D call uncertain. Trimming cost V 3 bases and J 3 bases, with 8 bases left between them. The CDR3 is made up of 14 amino acids. The V gene's germline CDR1 is MNHNS and CDR2 SASEGT. The CDR3 DNA follows: TGTGCCAGCAGTGAGAGAGGGTCTAATGAAAAACTGTTTTTT. Encoded protein: CASSERGSNEKLFF.

The sample holds many counts of this clonotype. This chain connects TRBV19 to TRBJ1-5; D is unresolved. CDR1 is LNHDA and CDR2 is SQIVND in the germline V gene (reference sequence). The CDR3 consists of 14 residues. Trimming left V 4 bases short and J 3 bases short, with 10 bases between. The CDR3 loop reads CASSKLYPNQPQHF. CDR3 nucleotide sequence: TGTGCCAGTAGTAAGCTTTACCCCAATCAGCCCCAGCATTTT.

This clonotype was seen only a few times. J is TRBJ2-7 and V is TRBV28, with D possibly matching TRBD1 (5 bases). V shed 6 bases and J shed 9 bases, with 24 bases lying between them. The CDR3 runs 15 residues. Per germline, CDR1 MDHEN and CDR2 SYDVKM. CDR3 residues: CASSPQSLQGNGQYF. DNA of the CDR3: TGTGCCAGCAGCCCCCAATCTCTTCAGGGAAATGGGCAGTACTTC. Full variable domain (remainder filled in from reference TRBV28 and TRBJ2-7): DVKVTQSSRYLVKRTGEKVFLECVQDMDHENMFWYRQDPGLGLRLIYFSYDVKMKEKGDIPEGYSVSREKKERFSLILESASTNQTSMYLCASSPQSLQGNGQYFGPGTRLTVT.

This clonotype was picked up many times. This chain joins TRBV12-3 or TRBV12-4 and TRBJ2-7; 8 bases match TRBD1. The CDR3 has 15 residues. The V segment lost 5 bases and the J segment 4 bases; nucleotides outside the gene matches: 10. The CDR3: CASSPPDRVKYEQYF. The CDR3 DNA reads TGTGCCAGCAGTCCCCCGGACAGGGTAAAATACGAGCAGTACTTC.

This clonotype came up many times. The J gene is TRBJ2-2, the V gene TRBV9; D unclear. CDR1 SGDLS and CDR2 YYNGEE come from the germline V gene. The CDR3 has 14 residues. Trimming shortened V by 4 bases and J by 0 bases, and 7 bases separated the two germline ends. The CDR3 DNA reads as TGTGCCAGCAGCCCACCAACGAACACCGGGGAGCTGTTTTTT. Encoded protein: CASSPPTNTGELFF.

Many counts were recorded for this clonotype. The chain couples TRBV28 to TRBJ2-3; maybe TRBD1 (5 bases). The CDR3 length is 12 residues. The ends were cut back, 7 bases at V and 9 bases at J, with 14 bases in the middle. Germline V gives CDR1 MDHEN, CDR2 SYDVKM. As DNA, the CDR3 is TGTGCCAGCACCATACAGGATGGAACGCAGTATTTT. Encoded protein: CASTIQDGTQYF.

The sample holds many counts of this clonotype. The V call is TRBV12-3 or TRBV12-4, the J call TRBJ1-2; possibly TRBD1 for D (6 bases). The CDR3 has 15 residues. Trimming stripped 6 bases from V and 7 bases from J, with 21 bases between. In nucleotides, the CDR3 is TGTGCCAGCAGCGAAGGGGGGGTGGACGTCCGTGGCTACACCTTC. Its protein is CASSEGGVDVRGYTF.

This clonotype was observed a handful of times. The rearrangement joins TRBV5-4 to TRBJ2-2, with D possibly being TRBD2 (5 bases). Per the germline V gene, CDR1 is SGHNT and CDR2 is YYREEE (reference sequence). This CDR3 region has 16 residues. Trimming left V 0 bases short and J 4 bases short, with 13 bases between. CDR3 loop: CASSLESRTFTGELFF. CDR3 DNA: TGTGCCAGCAGCTTGGAATCTAGGACTTTCACCGGGGAGCTGTTTTTT.

This clonotype was picked up many times. The genes are TRBV7-2 and TRBJ2-3; D uncertain. Per the germline V gene, CDR1 is SGHTA and CDR2 is FQGNSA. The CDR3 is 11 amino acids. Trimming took 3 bases from V and 5 from J, leaving 3 bases between them. As DNA, the CDR3 is TGTGCCAGCAGCTTTCAAGATACGCAGTATTTT. Its protein product is CASSFQDTQYF.